Sequencing of this TCR beta chain was carried out in a study of blood T cells in healthy people across ages. The overall study: About one barcoded beta molecule per two T cells was the capture yield of template switching.

With a J-beta primer mix and a sample-barcoded 5' primer, a second PCR ran about 7 to 12 cycles. A template-switch adaptor that had 12 random nucleotides put a tag on each cDNA molecule. TCRdb redid the calling of the 5' RACE reads with MiXCR, one entry per CDR3 protein. The sample has approximately 1.5 million distinct CDR3 sequences; roughly 32% are singletons. Worth noting for this clonotype: Its antigen is as yet unknown.

Germline V gives CDR1 SGHRS, CDR2 YFSETQ. Trimming left V 2 bases short and J 0 bases short, with 9 bases between. The CDR3 consists of 15 residues. Overall study findings and caveats: Total diversity from one million sequenced T cells was likely underestimated. Any changes in expanded clonotypes were possibly confounded, as donor CMV status remained unknown.

This TCR was sampled from a woman in her twenties or thirties in good health. This sequence joins TRBV5-1 and TRBJ2-1; perhaps TRBD1 as D (6 bases). The material sequenced was blood. The CDR3 is CASSFTGNSYNEQFF. Written as DNA, the CDR3 is TGCGCCAGCAGCTTTACAGGGAACTCCTACAATGAGCAGTTCTTC.